These T cell receptor beta chains were read from a single sample in a study of T cell responses to AZD1222 COVID-19 vaccine. Some clones are missing from TCRdb's copy, which holds only in-frame ones; the method was immunoSEQ multiplex PCR. Of about 96,000 clones in the sample, 85% to 90% were seen once. The material sequenced was peripheral blood, taken on day 0 of AZD1222 vaccination. These receptor sequences come from an adult in good health. CDR3s include the opening cysteine and the closing phenylalanine or tryptophan. The D gene is left open where the match is weak. The listing skips clone size in some rows; elsewhere it reads once, few, many or a size class.

d_gene	abundance	v_gene	j_gene	CDR3aa	CDR3nt
NA	NA	TRBV30	TRBJ2-7	CAWTVAGGSAEQYF	TGTGCCTGGACTGTGGCCGGAGGATCAGCCGAGCAGTACTTC
NA	NA	TRBV2	TRBJ2-5	CASSEVETQYF	TGTGCCAGCAGTGAAGTAGAGACCCAGTACTTC
NA	NA	TRBV6-2/TRBV6-3	TRBJ1-1	CASSSGRRVNTEAFF	TGTGCCAGCAGCTCGGGACGAAGGGTGAACACTGAAGCTTTCTTT
NA	NA	TRBV7-9	TRBJ1-5	CASSLGESSNQPQHF	TGTGCCAGCAGCTTAGGTGAGTCTAGCAATCAGCCCCAGCATTTT
NA	NA	TRBV5-1	TRBJ2-3	CASSLSGISTDTQYF	TGCGCCAGCAGCTTGAGTGGGATTAGCACAGATACGCAGTATTTT
NA	few	TRBV7-8	TRBJ2-7	CASSLNILGEQYF	TGTGCCAGCAGCCTTAATATCCTTGGTGAGCAGTACTTC
NA	NA	TRBV25-1	TRBJ1-3	CASSEFPREYAGNTIYF	TGTGCCAGCAGTGAATTCCCCAGGGAGTATGCTGGAAACACCATATATTTT
TRBD2	NA	TRBV10-3	TRBJ2-5	CAISVLAGGETQYF	TGTGCCATCAGTGTACTAGCGGGAGGAGAGACCCAGTACTTC
NA	NA	TRBV6-5	TRBJ2-7	CASGGSQDSYEQYF	TGTGCCAGCGGGGGCAGCCAAGATAGCTACGAGCAGTACTTC
NA	NA	TRBV28	TRBJ1-2	CASRGTLGYTF	TGTGCCAGCCGAGGGACGCTGGGCTACACCTTC
TRBD1	NA	TRBV2	TRBJ1-1	CASRVNRGLDTEAFF	TGTGCCAGCAGGGTAAACAGGGGGCTGGACACTGAAGCTTTCTTT
TRBD2	NA	TRBV7-2	TRBJ2-2	CASSPSGRAFGELFF	TGTGCCAGCAGCCCCAGCGGGAGGGCCTTCGGGGAGCTGTTTTTT
TRBD2	NA	TRBV9	TRBJ2-1	CASSVAAGDYNEQFF	TGTGCCAGCAGCGTAGCAGCGGGAGATTACAATGAGCAGTTCTTC
NA	NA	TRBV6-6	TRBJ2-7	CASSYDYLSYEQYF	TGTGCCAGCAGTTACGACTACCTCTCCTACGAGCAGTACTTC
TRBD2	NA	TRBV20-1	TRBJ2-2	CSASGTSGSGTGELFF	TGCAGTGCTAGTGGAACTAGCGGGAGTGGAACCGGGGAGCTGTTTTTT
NA	NA	TRBV7-2	TRBJ1-5	CASSLAWGGNQPQHF	TGTGCCAGCAGCTTAGCTTGGGGTGGCAATCAGCCCCAGCATTTT
NA	once	TRBV10-3	TRBJ2-1	CAIRRYSEGSYNEQFF	TGTGCCATCAGAAGATACAGCGAAGGGTCCTACAATGAGCAGTTCTTC
NA	NA	TRBV6-5	TRBJ2-1	CASRAGRHSYNEQFF	TGTGCCAGCAGAGCCGGGCGGCACTCCTACAATGAGCAGTTCTTC
NA	NA	TRBV6-5	TRBJ1-2	CASRLGIEGGYTF	TGTGCCAGCAGGTTGGGTATTGAGGGTGGCTACACCTTC
NA	NA	TRBV12-3/TRBV12-4	TRBJ2-7	CASSLRLVHEQYF	TGTGCCAGCAGTTTAAGGCTAGTCCACGAGCAGTACTTC
NA	NA	TRBV4-1	TRBJ1-2	CASSSFGGYTF	TGCGCCAGCAGCTCTTTCGGGGGCTACACCTTC
TRBD2	NA	TRBV6-2/TRBV6-3	TRBJ2-3	CASSTMLADEGDTQYF	TGTGCCAGCAGTACCATGCTAGCGGATGAAGGGGATACGCAGTATTTT
NA	NA	TRBV12-3/TRBV12-4	TRBJ2-5	CASSWGQETQYF	TGTGCCAGCAGTTGGGGGCAAGAGACCCAGTACTTC
NA	NA	TRBV6-5	TRBJ2-7	CASSSRTPYEQYF	TGTGCCAGCAGTTCACGGACACCCTACGAGCAGTACTTC
TRBD1	NA	TRBV10-1	TRBJ2-7	CASSDKTDRASYEQYF	TGCGCCAGCAGTGATAAGACGGACAGGGCTTCCTACGAGCAGTACTTC
NA	NA	TRBV19	TRBJ2-1	CASSIDGMTGYNEQFF	TGTGCCAGTAGTATAGACGGGATGACAGGCTACAATGAGCAGTTCTTC
NA	once	TRBV28	TRBJ1-1	CASSPVGTEAFF	TGTGCCAGCAGTCCAGTCGGCACTGAAGCTTTCTTT
NA	NA	TRBV20-1	TRBJ2-7	CSASSPGERYEQYF	TGCAGTGCTAGTTCACCCGGAGAGCGCTACGAGCAGTACTTC
NA	NA	TRBV6-6	TRBJ2-2	CASISTSALNTGELFF	TGTGCCAGCATTTCAACCTCGGCCCTGAACACCGGGGAGCTGTTTTTT
TRBD2	NA	TRBV6-5	TRBJ2-7	CASSYSVAGGYEQYF	TGTGCCAGCAGTTACTCGGTAGCGGGAGGCTACGAGCAGTACTTC
TRBD2	NA	TRBV7-3	TRBJ2-3	CASSLIASGSTDTQYF	TGTGCCAGCAGCTTAATCGCTAGCGGTAGCACAGATACGCAGTATTTT
NA	NA	TRBV3-1/TRBV3-2	TRBJ2-7	CASSQVPTPRIYEQYF	TGTGCCAGCAGCCAAGTTCCTACACCACGGATCTACGAGCAGTACTTC
TRBD2	NA	TRBV9	TRBJ2-7	CASSTSGTGSYEQYF	TGTGCCAGCAGCACTAGCGGGACCGGGTCCTACGAGCAGTACTTC
TRBD2	NA	TRBV24-1	TRBJ2-4	CATIVRGGLKNIQYF	TGTGCCACCATCGTACGGGGGGGGTTAAAAAACATTCAGTACTTC
TRBD1	NA	TRBV2	TRBJ1-1	CASSSLDRGGYTEAFF	TGTGCCAGCAGCTCCCTCGACAGGGGCGGGTACACTGAAGCTTTCTTT
NA	NA	TRBV28	TRBJ1-2	CASSFSSYGYTF	TGTGCCAGCAGTTTTTCCAGCTATGGCTACACCTTC
NA	NA	TRBV18	TRBJ1-2	CASSPSGENYGYTF	TGTGCCAGCTCACCCTCGGGGGAAAACTATGGCTACACCTTC
NA	NA	TRBV30	TRBJ1-5	CAWSPPGVQPQHF	TGTGCCTGGAGTCCCCCAGGGGTTCAGCCCCAGCATTTT
TRBD1	NA	TRBV7-9	TRBJ1-6	CASSLMGQGDSPLHF	TGTGCCAGCAGCTTAATGGGACAGGGAGACTCACCCCTCCACTTT
NA	NA	TRBV9	TRBJ2-3	CASSVGGGSADTQYF	TGTGCCAGCAGCGTGGGGGGCGGGAGCGCAGATACGCAGTATTTT
TRBD2	NA	TRBV10-3	TRBJ2-2	CAINRLAGDTGELFF	TGTGCCATCAACCGACTAGCGGGAGACACCGGGGAGCTGTTTTTT